Below, 25 T cell receptor beta chains from the same sample are listed, as sequenced in a study of radiotherapy plus CTLA-4 blockade in lung cancer. Assay: immunoSEQ multiplex PCR; the TCRdb copy retains only in-frame clones and omits some. The repertoire holds 70,000 to 90,000 clones, with approximately 86% as singletons. The sequencing used peripheral blood, collected from a patient treated with radiotherapy plus ipilimumab. Source of these receptors: a human donor with non-small cell lung cancer who had stable disease on radiotherapy plus ipilimumab.

J is TRBJ1-2 and V is TRBV5-1; D perhaps matches TRBD1 (5 bases). This CDR3 is built from 12 residues. V gave up 5 bases and J gave up 3 bases, with 8 bases separating them. Germline lookup yields CDR1 SGHRS and CDR2 YFSETQ. The CDR3 reads CASRGQDYGYTF. In DNA form, the CDR3 reads TGCGCCAGCAGGGGGCAGGACTATGGCTACACCTTC.

The chain employs TRBV7-9 and TRBJ2-2; a possible D gene is TRBD1 (5 bases). Per the germline V gene, CDR1 is SEHNR and CDR2 is FQNEAQ (reference sequence). The V and J ends lost 5 bases and 5 bases respectively, with 12 bases between them. The CDR3 loop spans 14 amino acids. In nucleotides, the CDR3 is TGTGCCAGCAGCGTCGGAACAGGAACCGGGGAGCTGTTTTTT. Translation gives CASSVGTGTGELFF.

The chain uses TRBV18 and TRBJ2-5, with D unresolved. The CDR3 spans 14 residues. Germline CDR1 KGHSH, CDR2 LQKENI. Trimming left V 3 bases short and J 2 bases short, with 10 bases between. CDR3 coding DNA: TGTGCCAGCTCACCCGTGGGCCTTCAAGAGACCCAGTACTTC. This codes for CASSPVGLQETQYF. The full variable domain, with the rest looked up from reference TRBV18 and TRBJ2-5, is NAGVMQNPRHLVRRRGQEARLRCSPMKGHSHVYWYRQLPEEGLKFMVYLQKENIIDESGMPKERFSAEFPKEGPSILRIQQVVRGDSAAYFCASSPVGLQETQYFGPGTRLLVL.

This clone was recorded only once. The V gene is TRBV14, the J gene TRBJ2-1; D gene unclear. CDR3 length equals 13 residues. Per germline, CDR1 SGHDN and CDR2 FVKESK. Trimming shortened V by 0 bases and J by 13 bases, and 13 bases separated the two germline ends. This CDR3 reads CASSQDSVQSQFF. In DNA form, the CDR3 reads TGTGCCAGCAGCCAAGATAGTGTTCAGTCACAGTTCTTC.

The J gene is TRBJ2-2, the V gene TRBV7-3, with D unclear. Trimming removed 1 base from V and 6 bases from J, with 6 bases in between. The germline CDR1 and CDR2 sequences are SGHTA and FQGTGA. The CDR3 is 13 residues long. This chain's CDR3 is CASSLRSAGELFF. CDR3 sequence (DNA): TGTGCCAGCAGCTTAAGATCGGCCGGGGAGCTGTTTTTT.

The chain recombines TRBV5-1 with TRBJ1-2, with 7 bases lining up with TRBD1. V shed 0 bases and J 5 bases; nucleotides not matched to a gene: 7. Germline lookup yields CDR1 SGHRS and CDR2 YFSETQ. The CDR3 runs 15 residues. As DNA, the CDR3 is TGCGCCAGCAGCTTGGGGCCGGGACAGCTTTATGGCTACACCTTC. It encodes CASSLGPGQLYGYTF.

This chain joins TRBV29-1 and TRBJ2-1; 7 bases match TRBD2. There are 11 residues in the CDR3. Germline V gene lookup returns CDR1 SQVTM and CDR2 ANQGSEA. V lost 8 bases and J lost 6; bases outside the gene matches: 4. The CDR3 sequence is CSTGGINEQFF. The CDR3 bases are TGCAGCACCGGGGGGATCAATGAGCAGTTCTTC.

The CDR3 loop is CASSKDRGGNQPQHF. For the CDR3, the DNA is TGTGCCAGCAGTAAAGACAGGGGTGGCAATCAGCCCCAGCATTTT. The rearrangement joins TRBV27 to TRBJ1-5; 8 bases line up with TRBD1. The germline gives CDR1 MNHEY, CDR2 SMNVEV (reference sequence). The CDR3 covers 15 residues. Germline trimming cut 5 bases from V and 2 bases from J; bases unmatched to any gene: 5.

The rearrangement joins TRBV11-3 to TRBJ2-3; D is undetermined. The CDR3 runs to 14 residues. V dropped 5 bases and J dropped 1 base, with 10 bases sitting between them. The germline CDR1 and CDR2 sequences are SGHNT and YENEEA. CDR3 sequence reads: CASSPSPGTDTQYF. For the CDR3, the DNA is TGTGCCAGCAGCCCCTCCCCGGGCACAGATACGCAGTATTTT.

As for this clone: At one end the junction does not follow the germline gene, possibly because of a read error. The chain employs TRBV28 and TRBJ2-7; 14 bases map to TRBD2. Germline loops: CDR1 MDHEN, CDR2 SYDVKM. The length of the CDR3 is 16 residues. The CDR3 sequence: CASTPAGLAGGGEQCF. The CDR3 coding sequence is TGTGCCAGCACCCCCGCCGGACTAGCGGGAGGAGGGGAGCAGTGCTTC. The full variable domain, rest sourced from reference TRBV28 and TRBJ2-7, is DVKVTQSSRYLVKRTGEKVFLECVQDMDHENMFWYRQDPGLGLRLIYFSYDVKMKEKGDIPEGYSVSREKKERFSLILESASTNQTSMYLCASTPAGLAGGGEQCFGPGTRLTVT.

The gene calls are TRBV25-1 and TRBJ1-5, with D unclear. The V end lost 6 bases, the J end lost 2 bases, and 11 bases lay between the germline ends. This CDR3 contains 14 residues. CDR1 MGHDK and CDR2 SYGVNS come from the germline V gene. CDR3 protein: CASRGWGGNQPQHF. In nucleotides, the CDR3 is TGTGCCAGCAGGGGGTGGGGTGGCAATCAGCCCCAGCATTTT.

The rearrangement joins TRBV7-9 to TRBJ2-5; 7 bases agree with TRBD2. CDR1 and CDR2 (germline): SEHNR, FQNEAQ (reference sequence). This CDR3 region has 18 residues. With V trimmed by 5 bases and J by 5 bases, 20 bases remained unmatched. CDR3 in amino acids: CASSKRERLVWGPETQYF. CDR3 DNA: TGTGCCAGCAGCAAGCGGGAAAGACTAGTTTGGGGCCCCGAGACCCAGTACTTC. The entire variable domain, with the rest obtained from reference TRBV7-9 and TRBJ2-5, is as follows: DTGVSQNPRHKITKRGQNVTFRCDPISEHNRLYWYRQTLGQGPEFLTYFQNEAQLEKSRLLSDRFSAERPKGSFSTLEIQRTEQGDSAMYLCASSKRERLVWGPETQYFGPGTRLLVL.

This clone appeared a few times. V and J are TRBV7-9 and TRBJ2-3; TRBD2 aligns across 9 bases. Germline loops: CDR1 SEHNR, CDR2 FQNEAQ (reference sequence). The CDR3 has 16 residues. V gave up 8 bases and J gave up 4 bases; unmatched junction bases: 13. CDR3 sequence (DNA): TGTGCCAGCCTCTCCGAGACTAGCGGTGGTGCAGATACGCAGTATTTT. Translating it yields CASLSETSGGADTQYF.

V usage is TRBV29-1 and J usage is TRBJ1-1; TRBD1 is a possible D gene (6 bases). Germline V gene data show CDR1 as SQVTM and CDR2 as ANQGSEA. CDR3 length: 13 amino acids. V was trimmed by 5 bases and J by 5 bases, leaving 15 bases between them. The CDR3 DNA reads TGCAGCGTTAACAGACAGGTTGGGACTGAAGCTTTCTTT. This sequence encodes CSVNRQVGTEAFF.

V usage is TRBV21-1 and J usage is TRBJ1-2; the table assigns TRBD1, which was not confirmed against the DNA. TRBV21-1 has pseudogene status. CDR3 size: 17 residues. The CDR3 is CASSPQAETGVRYGYTF. CDR3 coding DNA: TGTGCCAGCAGCCCCCAGGCGGAGACAGGTGTGCGCTATGGCTACACCTTC.

The rearrangement links TRBV29-1 to TRBJ1-2; no firm D call. Germline lookup yields CDR1 SQVTM and CDR2 ANQGSEA. The V gene lost 1 base and the J gene lost 7 bases, with 13 bases spanning the gap. The CDR3 spans 13 residues. The CDR3 is CSVEGVGNGGYTF. The CDR3, as DNA: TGCAGCGTTGAAGGAGTCGGGAATGGTGGCTACACCTTC.

In its sample, this clone was seen a few times. The chain employs TRBV5-1 and TRBJ1-6; 8 bases agree with TRBD1. Germline V gives CDR1 SGHRS, CDR2 YFSETQ. The CDR3 extends over 14 amino acids. The V and J ends lost 2 bases and 7 bases, in that order; junction bases with no gene match: 2. The CDR3 loop is CASSFGQGNSPLHF. Written as DNA, the CDR3 is TGCGCCAGCAGCTTCGGACAGGGAAATTCACCCCTCCACTTT. Together with reference TRBV5-1 and TRBJ1-6, the CDR3 gives the full variable domain: KAGVTQTPRYLIKTRGQQVTLSCSPISGHRSVSWYQQTPGQGLQFLFEYFSETQRNKGNFPGRFSGRQFSNSRSEMNVSTLELGDSALYLCASSFGQGNSPLHFGNGTRLTVT.

This clone came up once. The chain employs TRBV7-3 and TRBJ2-1, with 8 bases aligning to TRBD1. The CDR3 covers 16 residues. Trimming at V came to 2 bases and at J to 1 base, leaving 4 bases not matched to a gene. Germline CDR1 is SGHTA and CDR2 is FQGTGA. CDR3 region: CASSLLGTGSYNEQFF. The CDR3 DNA follows: TGTGCCAGCAGCTTATTGGGGACAGGATCCTACAATGAGCAGTTCTTC.

The chain is built from TRBV9 and TRBJ1-2; a weak D match, TRBD1 (6 bases). Trimming took 0 bases from V and 0 from J, leaving 9 bases between them. The CDR3 is 15 residues long. Per germline, CDR1 SGDLS and CDR2 YYNGEE. CDR3 nucleotide sequence: TGTGCCAGCAGCGTAGCGACAGGCACTAACTATGGCTACACCTTC. This translates into CASSVATGTNYGYTF.

The V call is TRBV5-1, the J call TRBJ2-2; D is possibly TRBD2 (6 bases). The V gene lost 0 bases and the J gene lost 2 bases, with 8 bases spanning the gap. Germline V gives CDR1 SGHRS, CDR2 YFSETQ. The CDR3 is 15 amino acids. The CDR3 loop reads CASSLGGVNTGELFF. CDR3 coding DNA: TGCGCCAGCAGCTTGGGCGGGGTTAACACCGGGGAGCTGTTTTTT.

V usage is TRBV6-1 and J usage is TRBJ2-1; D may correspond to TRBD1 or TRBD2 (5 bases each). V was shortened by 4 bases and J by 0 bases, with 16 bases between the two germline ends. From germline, CDR1 is MNHNS and CDR2 SASEGT. The CDR3 has 17 residues. As DNA, the CDR3 is TGTGCCAGCAGTGGCACAACGGGGCACCCCTCCTACAATGAGCAGTTCTTC. The encoded protein is CASSGTTGHPSYNEQFF.

This rearrangement joins TRBV28 to TRBJ1-5; D is uncertain. The V and J ends lost 2 bases and 2 bases respectively, with 13 bases between them. CDR1 is MDHEN, CDR2 SYDVKM, per germline. This CDR3 is built from 16 residues. The CDR3 reads CASSLVSPGGNQPQHF. CDR3 DNA: TGTGCCAGCAGTTTAGTATCGCCCGGGGGCAATCAGCCCCAGCATTTT.

This chain connects TRBV7-9 to TRBJ2-1, with 7 bases that match TRBD2. Trimming cost V 5 bases and J 3 bases; bases outside gene matches: 4. CDR1 and CDR2 from the germline V gene are SEHNR and FQNEAQ (reference sequence). This CDR3 has 14 amino acids. In nucleotides, the CDR3 is TGTGCCAGCAGCCCTAGCGGAAGCTACAATGAGCAGTTCTTC. Translated, it gives CASSPSGSYNEQFF.

The rearrangement uses TRBV4-1 and TRBJ2-1; no firm D call. Trimming left V 0 bases short and J 4 bases short, with 10 bases between. Germline V gene lookup returns CDR1 MGHRA and CDR2 YSYEKL. The CDR3 loop spans 15 amino acids. The CDR3 is CASSQDPQTYNEQFF. CDR3 nucleotides: TGCGCCAGCAGCCAAGATCCCCAGACTTACAATGAGCAGTTCTTC.

V gene TRBV7-9 combines with J gene TRBJ2-5; tentative D call: TRBD1 (6 bases). Germline CDR1 is SEHNR and CDR2 is FQNEAQ (reference sequence). Trimming took off 6 bases at V and 5 bases at J, with 13 bases between the two ends. The CDR3 contains 13 residues. For the CDR3, the DNA is TGTGCCAGCAGTGACGACAGGAGTGAGACCCAGTACTTC. Translating gives CASSDDRSETQYF.